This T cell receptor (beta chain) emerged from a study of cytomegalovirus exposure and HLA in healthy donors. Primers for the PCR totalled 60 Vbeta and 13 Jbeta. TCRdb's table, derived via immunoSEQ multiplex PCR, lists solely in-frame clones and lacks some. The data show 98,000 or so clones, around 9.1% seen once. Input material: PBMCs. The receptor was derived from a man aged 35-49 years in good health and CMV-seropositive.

The CDR3 nucleotides read TGCGCCAGCAGCATAACTAGCGGGAACTCCTACGAGCAGTACTTC. As protein: CASSITSGNSYEQYF. V and J are TRBV10-2 and TRBJ2-7, with 10 bases matching TRBD2. CDR3 size: 15 residues. The germline V gene encodes CDR1 WSHSY and CDR2 SAAADI. J gave up 0 bases and V 6 bases, and 5 bases lay outside the gene matches.